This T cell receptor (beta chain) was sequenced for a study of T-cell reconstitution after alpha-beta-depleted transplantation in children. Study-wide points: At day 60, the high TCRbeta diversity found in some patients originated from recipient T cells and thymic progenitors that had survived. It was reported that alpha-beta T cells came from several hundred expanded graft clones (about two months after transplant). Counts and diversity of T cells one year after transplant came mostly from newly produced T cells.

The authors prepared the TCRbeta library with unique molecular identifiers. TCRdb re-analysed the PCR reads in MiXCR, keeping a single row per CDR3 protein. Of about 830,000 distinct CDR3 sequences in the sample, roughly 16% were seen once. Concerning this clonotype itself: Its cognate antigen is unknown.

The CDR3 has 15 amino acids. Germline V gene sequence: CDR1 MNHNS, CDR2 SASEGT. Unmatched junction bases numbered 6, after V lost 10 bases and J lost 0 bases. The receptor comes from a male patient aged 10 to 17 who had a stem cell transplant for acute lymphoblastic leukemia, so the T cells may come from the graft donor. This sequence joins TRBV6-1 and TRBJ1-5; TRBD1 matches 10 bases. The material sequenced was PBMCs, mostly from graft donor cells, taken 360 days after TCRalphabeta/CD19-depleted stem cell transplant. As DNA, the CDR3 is TGTGCCATATCGGACAGGGGGAATAGCAATCAGCCCCAGCATTTT. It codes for CAISDRGNSNQPQHF.